One and the same sample provided the 25 T cell receptor beta chains below, sequenced in a study of graft-versus-host responses after intestinal transplantation. Generated by immunoSEQ multiplex PCR, the TCRdb table keeps only in-frame clones and is missing some. Of roughly 15,000 clones listed, 35% to 40% are singletons. The sequenced sample was alloreactive CD4+ T cells from a mixed lymphocyte reaction culture, obtained before intestinal transplant. Subset here: CFSE-low proliferating T cells sorted from roughly six-day pre-transplant mixed lymphocyte reaction (GvH or HvG direction). Source of these receptors: a human patient who received an intestinal transplant.

The genes are TRBV18 and TRBJ2-7; 7 nucleotides align to TRBD1. With 1 base clipped from V and 0 bases from J, the junction kept 6 bases outside the gene matches. From germline, CDR1 is KGHSH and CDR2 LQKENI. The length of the CDR3 is 16 residues. The CDR3 protein is CASSPLIQGSSYEQYF. The DNA of the CDR3 is TGTGCCAGCTCACCACTGATACAGGGGAGCTCCTACGAGCAGTACTTC.

The chain uses TRBV9 and TRBJ2-4, with 9 bases aligning to TRBD1. Germline CDR1 and CDR2: SGDLS and YYNGEE. CDR3 length: 14 residues. V gave up 4 bases and J gave up 8 bases; unmatched junction bases: 7. In DNA form, the CDR3 reads TGTGCCAGCAGCTCCAGGACAGGGGCGGACATTCAGTACTTC. It codes for CASSSRTGADIQYF.

This clone came up a few times. The J gene is TRBJ1-1, the V gene TRBV18; perhaps TRBD1 as D (5 bases). V lost 3 bases to trimming and J lost 1 base, with 12 bases between them. The length of the CDR3 is 15 residues. Germline CDR1 and CDR2: KGHSH and LQKENI. CDR3 bases: TGTGCCAGCTCACCCGGGCTACAGGAGAACACTGAAGCTTTCTTT. Protein: CASSPGLQENTEAFF.

This clone ranks as medium-sized. The chain employs TRBV6-5 and TRBJ2-3; 7 bases map to TRBD2. The CDR3 runs 14 residues. CDR1 is MNHEY, CDR2 SVGAGI, per germline. The trim removed 2 bases at V and 11 bases at J, leaving 10 bases unmatched. As DNA, the CDR3 is TGTGCCAGCAGTTACATTTCGGGGGGAATCGGGCAGTATTTT. Its protein product is CASSYISGGIGQYF.

This clone was observed a few times. The gene calls are TRBV27 and TRBJ1-1; D is possibly TRBD1 (6 bases). The CDR3 is 15 residues long. V was clipped by 6 bases and J by 1 base, with 15 bases between them. CDR1 MNHEY and CDR2 SMNVEV come from the germline V gene (reference sequence). This chain's CDR3 is CASRLDRMRNTEAFF. For the CDR3, the DNA is TGTGCCAGCAGGTTGGACAGAATGAGGAACACTGAAGCTTTCTTT.

This clone was counted between two and nine times. This chain links TRBV7-2 with TRBJ1-4, with TRBD1 as a possible D gene (6 bases). Per germline, CDR1 SGHTA and CDR2 FQGNSA. V lost 2 bases and J 4 bases, leaving 11 bases between the germline ends. CDR3 size: 15 residues. The CDR3 is CASSLFGQINEKLFF. CDR3 bases: TGTGCCAGCAGCTTATTTGGACAGATTAATGAAAAACTGTTTTTT.

CDR3 in amino acids: CASSPDRVRIYEQYF. The CDR3 nucleotides read TGTGCCAGCAGCCCGGACAGGGTCCGGATCTACGAGCAGTACTTC. The gene calls are TRBV7-2 and TRBJ2-7; 8 bases are shared with TRBD1. Per germline, CDR1 SGHTA and CDR2 FQGNSA. V shed 5 bases and J 3 bases; nucleotides not matched to a gene: 9. This CDR3 has 15 residues.

This clone qualifies as medium-sized (0.01 to 0.1%). The V and J genes are TRBV4-1 and TRBJ2-3; maybe TRBD2 (6 bases). The germline V gene has CDR1 MGHRA and CDR2 YSYEKL. This CDR3 is 15 amino acids long. V was trimmed by 4 bases and J by 5 bases, leaving 16 bases between them. The CDR3 here is CASSPGGRGGDTQYF. The CDR3 DNA sequence: TGCGCCAGCAGCCCTGGAGGGCGGGGTGGAGATACGCAGTATTTT.

V is TRBV7-2 and J is TRBJ2-3, with D tentatively TRBD2 (6 bases). Trimming removed 5 bases from V and 5 bases from J, with 11 bases in between. Germline lookup yields CDR1 SGHTA and CDR2 FQGNSA. The CDR3 runs to 13 residues. CDR3 amino acids: CASSRLVRDTQYF. DNA of the CDR3: TGTGCCAGCAGCCGACTAGTTCGAGATACGCAGTATTTT.

In its sample, this clone was seen once. The chain employs TRBV29-1 and TRBJ1-1; D is ambiguous. Trimming took 7 bases from V and 5 from J, leaving 17 bases between them. Germline V gene lookup returns CDR1 SQVTM and CDR2 ANQGSEA. The CDR3 runs to 13 residues. The CDR3 sequence is CSAVGEKKTEAFF. DNA for the CDR3: TGCAGCGCCGTCGGGGAAAAGAAGACTGAAGCTTTCTTT.

V usage is TRBV6-5 and J usage is TRBJ2-3; 7 positions match TRBD2. The germline V gene encodes CDR1 MNHEY and CDR2 SVGAGI. J lost 6 bases, V lost 4 bases, and 4 bases had no gene match. This CDR3 has 13 amino acids. CDR3 nucleotides: TGTGCCAGCAGTTTCGCGGGGGTGGATACGCAGTATTTT. Protein sequence: CASSFAGVDTQYF.

The J gene is TRBJ1-2, the V gene TRBV11-2; the D gene is possibly TRBD1 (6 bases). Trimming took off 1 base at V and 8 bases at J, with 14 bases between the two ends. Germline CDR1 and CDR2: SGHAT and FQNNGV. CDR3 length: 14 residues. CDR3 residues: CASSLAGRGRGYTF. CDR3 nucleotide sequence: TGTGCCAGCAGCTTAGCGGGCAGGGGAAGGGGCTACACCTTC.

This clone was detected a few times. The chain joins TRBV18 to TRBJ2-1, with TRBD1 matching 12 bases. Germline CDR1 KGHSH, CDR2 LQKENI. J lost 8 bases, V lost 6 bases, and 5 bases had no gene match. CDR3 length: 14 residues. CDR3: CASSPGQGAHEQFF. The CDR3 region has the DNA TGTGCCAGCTCGCCGGGACAGGGGGCGCATGAGCAGTTCTTC.

This clone was observed a handful of times. The sample carries other DNA sequences with the same CDR3. The genes are TRBV7-9 and TRBJ2-7, with D possibly TRBD2 on 6 matching bases. The germline V gene has CDR1 SEHNR and CDR2 FQNEAQ (reference sequence). V was clipped by 5 bases and J by 3 bases, with 17 bases between them. There are 15 residues in the CDR3. CDR3 DNA sequence: TGTGCCAGCAGCCAAACCCGGGACTCCGGCTACGAGCAGTACTTC. Translated: CASSQTRDSGYEQYF. Filled out from reference TRBV7-9 and TRBJ2-7, the complete variable domain reads DTGVSQNPRHKITKRGQNVTFRCDPISEHNRLYWYRQTLGQGPEFLTYFQNEAQLEKSRLLSDRFSAERPKGSFSTLEIQRTEQGDSAMYLCASSQTRDSGYEQYFGPGTRLTVT.

This clone was detected a few times. V is TRBV14 and J is TRBJ2-5, with 11 nucleotides matching TRBD1. CDR1 and CDR2 (germline): SGHDN, FVKESK. There are 14 residues in the CDR3. Trimming cost V 4 bases and J 4 bases; bases outside gene matches: 2. The CDR3, as DNA: TGTGCCAGCAGCCTTGGGACAGGGGGAGAGACCCAGTACTTC. Translated: CASSLGTGGETQYF.

This sequence joins TRBV18 and TRBJ1-2; tentatively, D is TRBD1 (5 bases). Germline lookup yields CDR1 KGHSH and CDR2 LQKENI. CDR3 length: 14 residues. The ends were cut back, 3 bases at V and 0 bases at J, with 8 bases in the middle. CDR3 sequence: CASSPPGANYGYTF. CDR3 in DNA: TGTGCCAGCTCACCCCCGGGGGCTAACTATGGCTACACCTTC.

In its sample, this clone was seen a few times. The chain links TRBV7-6 to TRBJ2-3, with 9 bases that match TRBD2. Germline CDR1 and CDR2: SGHVS and FNYEAQ. This CDR3 is 17 amino acids long. V was pared by 5 bases and J by 2 bases, with 11 bases of the junction left unmatched. The chain's CDR3 is CASSAGLAILLTDTQYF. The CDR3 DNA follows: TGTGCCAGCAGCGCAGGACTAGCGATCCTTCTCACAGATACGCAGTATTTT.

This clone appeared a few times. The chain has TRBV5-1 and TRBJ2-5; the D gene is possibly TRBD1 (6 bases). Germline CDR1 SGHRS, CDR2 YFSETQ. V was clipped by 2 bases and J by 5 bases, with 13 bases between them. This CDR3 has 14 residues. CDR3 region: CASSLAGAGETQYF. The CDR3 region has the DNA TGCGCCAGCAGCTTAGCAGGGGCAGGGGAGACCCAGTACTTC.

The CDR3 sequence is CASSQDPAGGTDTQYF. The CDR3 nucleotides are TGCGCCAGCAGCCAAGATCCGGCAGGGGGCACAGATACGCAGTATTTT. The chain joins TRBV4-3 to TRBJ2-3; TRBD1 might be the D (6 bases). This CDR3 is built from 16 residues. Trimming pared 0 bases from V and 1 base from J, leaving 11 bases between. Germline lookup yields CDR1 LGHNA and CDR2 YSLEER.

The chain's CDR3 is CASSPRGINYGYTF. CDR3 sequence (DNA): TGTGCCAGCAGTCCCAGGGGCATTAACTATGGCTACACCTTC. This chain connects TRBV6-6 to TRBJ1-2; tentative D call: TRBD1 (6 bases). Germline CDR1 and CDR2: MNHNY and SVGAGI (reference sequence). Trimming left V 5 bases short and J 1 base short, with 11 bases between. The CDR3 length is 14 residues.

The chain carries TRBV9 and TRBJ2-3, with a tentative D call TRBD2 (5 bases). The CDR3 totals 13 residues. V shed 3 bases and J shed 2 bases, with 7 bases lying between them. The V gene's germline CDR1 is SGDLS and CDR2 YYNGEE. The CDR3 here is CASSADFTDTQYF. The CDR3 DNA reads as TGTGCCAGCAGCGCGGACTTCACAGATACGCAGTATTTT.

The chain links TRBV5-1 to TRBJ1-4; 7 bases map to TRBD1. The CDR3 extends over 14 amino acids. Germline V gene sequence: CDR1 SGHRS, CDR2 YFSETQ. Trimming at V came to 4 bases and at J to 4 bases, leaving 4 bases not matched to a gene. CDR3 amino acids: CASSPGTVNEKLFF. Here the CDR3 DNA reads TGCGCCAGCAGCCCGGGGACAGTTAATGAAAAACTGTTTTTT.

This chain connects TRBV27 to TRBJ1-1; 12 bases map to TRBD1. Trimming removed 7 bases from V and 8 bases from J; junction bases left unmatched: 11. The length of the CDR3 is 15 residues. CDR1 MNHEY and CDR2 SMNVEV come from the germline V gene (reference sequence). The CDR3 here is CASNRDRGHVGEAFF. For the CDR3, the DNA is TGTGCCAGCAACCGGGACAGGGGGCATGTCGGGGAAGCTTTCTTT.

By sample fraction, this clone is medium-sized. The V and J genes are TRBV6-5 and TRBJ2-7; weak D call: TRBD1 (5 bases). The CDR3 is made up of 14 amino acids. The germline gives CDR1 MNHEY, CDR2 SVGAGI. Trimming took off 2 bases at V and 2 bases at J, with 10 bases between the two ends. The DNA of the CDR3 is TGTGCCAGCAGTTACGGGGCAGCCACCTACGAGCAGTACTTC. Its translation: CASSYGAATYEQYF.

The rearrangement uses TRBV9 and TRBJ1-5; 7 nucleotides line up with TRBD1. Germline V lookup: CDR1 SGDLS, CDR2 YYNGEE. V dropped 3 bases and J dropped 0; count of bases not matched to a gene: 3. CDR3 size: 15 residues. The CDR3 spells CASSAGTVSNQPQHF. In nucleotides, the CDR3 is TGTGCCAGCAGCGCCGGGACAGTTAGCAATCAGCCCCAGCATTTT.